The 26 T cell receptor beta chains given below trace back to one sample, sequenced in a study of shared clonotypes between healthy human individuals. Data came from immunoSEQ multiplex PCR; TCRdb stores just in-frame clones and leaves some out. The data hold approximately 710,000 clones, with about 90% observed a single time. The sample consisted of memory CD8+ T cells from PBMCs. This sample's subset: CD45RO+ cells pooled with CCR7-negative TemRA cells. The receptors derive from a young man in good health. Some clones in this sample may be carry-over from other donors' samples.

The J gene is TRBJ1-4, the V gene TRBV27; no clear D gene. The CDR3 runs 13 residues. The V gene's germline CDR1 is MNHEY and CDR2 SMNVEV (reference sequence). V shed 2 bases and J shed 8 bases, with 9 bases lying between them. This CDR3 reads CASSLLGEEKLFF. CDR3 DNA: TGTGCCAGCAGTTTACTGGGAGAAGAAAAACTGTTTTTT.

The chain carries TRBV6-1 and TRBJ2-7; D might be TRBD1 (6 bases). V was clipped by 0 bases and J by 6 bases, with 9 bases between them. Germline loops: CDR1 MNHNS, CDR2 SASEGT. The CDR3 runs 13 residues. The CDR3 loop is CASSEAARGEQYF. CDR3 in DNA: TGTGCCAGCAGTGAAGCTGCCAGGGGCGAGCAGTACTTC.

The V and J genes are TRBV27 and TRBJ2-7; 12 nucleotides match TRBD2. The CDR3 spans 19 residues. V lost 4 bases and J lost 3; bases outside the gene matches: 16. The germline gives CDR1 MNHEY, CDR2 SMNVEV (reference sequence). The DNA for the CDR3 is TGTGCCAGCAGTTCTATGACTAGCGGGAGTAAGGAGTGGGTCTACGAGCAGTACTTC. This sequence encodes CASSSMTSGSKEWVYEQYF.

The rearrangement links TRBV7-9 to TRBJ1-5; D possibly corresponds to TRBD1 (5 bases). V was cut by 5 bases and J by 6 bases, with 8 bases left in between. The length of the CDR3 is 12 residues. Germline V gene sequence: CDR1 SEHNR, CDR2 FQNEAQ (reference sequence). For the CDR3, the DNA is TGTGCCAGCAGCCGCGGGGGTCAGCCCCAGCATTTT. This encodes CASSRGGQPQHF.

This chain uses TRBV4-3 with TRBJ2-3, with 8 positions matching TRBD2. Germline trimming cut 1 base from V and 2 bases from J; bases unmatched to any gene: 5. CDR3 length equals 16 residues. Germline CDR1 is LGHNA and CDR2 is YSLEER. The CDR3 DNA reads as TGCGCCAGCAGCCAAGCGGGAGGGGTCTTCACAGATACGCAGTATTTT. This encodes CASSQAGGVFTDTQYF.

The chain couples TRBV27 to TRBJ2-5, with TRBD2 matching 8 bases. V was pared by 5 bases and J by 5 bases, with 10 bases of the junction left unmatched. The CDR3 has 15 amino acids. Germline V gene sequence: CDR1 MNHEY, CDR2 SMNVEV (reference sequence). The CDR3 nucleotides are TGTGCCAGCAGTCTCGCCGGGACTAGAAGCGAGACCCAGTACTTC. It codes for CASSLAGTRSETQYF.

This rearrangement joins TRBV11-2 to TRBJ2-3, with 7 bases matching TRBD1. V shed 4 bases and J 4 bases; nucleotides not matched to a gene: 11. Germline CDR1 and CDR2: SGHAT and FQNNGV. The CDR3 runs to 16 residues. This chain's CDR3 is CASSSRQGIMADTQYF. The CDR3 DNA sequence: TGTGCCAGCAGCTCCCGACAGGGAATTATGGCAGATACGCAGTATTTT.

This rearrangement joins TRBV7-9 to TRBJ2-3; no clear D gene. Trimming cost V 5 bases and J 5 bases, with 14 bases left between them. The germline CDR1 and CDR2 sequences are SEHNR and FQNEAQ (reference sequence). This CDR3 has 14 amino acids. This CDR3 is CASSQVGEEDTQYF. The CDR3 DNA reads as TGTGCCAGCAGCCAAGTTGGAGAGGAAGATACGCAGTATTTT.

V usage is TRBV9 and J usage is TRBJ2-1; D ambiguous. Germline lookup yields CDR1 SGDLS and CDR2 YYNGEE. V lost 2 bases and J 5 bases, leaving 5 bases between the germline ends. The CDR3 is made up of 12 amino acids. The CDR3 DNA reads as TGTGCCAGCAGCGTCTGGAACAATGAGCAGTTCTTC. Its translation: CASSVWNNEQFF.

The gene calls are TRBV27 and TRBJ1-2; D gene uncertain. The CDR3 loop spans 14 amino acids. Per the germline V gene, CDR1 is MNHEY and CDR2 is SMNVEV (reference sequence). Trimming stripped 5 bases from V and 4 bases from J, with 14 bases between. The CDR3 DNA reads TGTGCCAGCAGTCTTAGCCCAGTACCCTATGGCTACACCTTC. Its protein product is CASSLSPVPYGYTF.

The rearrangement links TRBV19 to TRBJ2-7, with a tentative D call TRBD2 (6 bases). V lost 0 bases and J lost 3, with 18 bases in between. The CDR3 spans 17 residues. The germline V gene has CDR1 LNHDA and CDR2 SQIVND (reference sequence). The CDR3 sequence is CASSIDGSSAAGYEQYF. The CDR3 DNA reads as TGTGCCAGTAGTATAGATGGGTCTAGCGCCGCCGGCTACGAGCAGTACTTC.

This chain links TRBV27 with TRBJ1-4; tentative D call: TRBD1 (5 bases). This CDR3 has 14 residues. The germline CDR1 and CDR2 sequences are MNHEY and SMNVEV (reference sequence). The ends were cut back, 7 bases at V and 6 bases at J, with 15 bases in the middle. The CDR3 spells CASTRLLGDEKLFF. Here the CDR3 DNA reads TGTGCCAGCACTAGACTTTTGGGGGATGAAAAACTGTTTTTT.

The chain has TRBV29-1 and TRBJ2-4; 7 nucleotides line up with TRBD2. Trimming took 4 bases from V and 8 from J; bases not matched to a gene: 5. The CDR3 is 12 amino acids. Germline V gene data show CDR1 as SQVTM and CDR2 as ANQGSEA. CDR3 sequence reads: CSVGDSGYIQYF. Written as DNA, the CDR3 is TGCAGCGTTGGAGATAGCGGGTACATTCAGTACTTC.

This clone was observed once. The chain carries TRBV28 and TRBJ2-3, with a tentative D call TRBD2 (5 bases). V was shortened by 5 bases and J by 4 bases, with 10 bases between the two germline ends. Germline CDR1 MDHEN, CDR2 SYDVKM. The CDR3 length is 13 residues. The CDR3 protein is CASSPRGPDTQYF. In DNA form, the CDR3 reads TGTGCCAGCAGTCCCCGGGGTCCAGATACGCAGTATTTT. Variable domain in full (rest from reference TRBV28 and TRBJ2-3): DVKVTQSSRYLVKRTGEKVFLECVQDMDHENMFWYRQDPGLGLRLIYFSYDVKMKEKGDIPEGYSVSREKKERFSLILESASTNQTSMYLCASSPRGPDTQYFGPGTRLTVL.

This chain uses TRBV27 with TRBJ1-3; D call uncertain. Looked up from germline, CDR1 is MNHEY and CDR2 is SMNVEV (reference sequence). V was pared by 0 bases and J by 2 bases, with 8 bases between. The CDR3 extends over 15 amino acids. This chain's CDR3 is CASSLSAGTGNTIYF. The CDR3 bases are TGTGCCAGCAGTTTATCGGCGGGGACTGGAAACACCATATATTTT.

V is TRBV5-4 and J is TRBJ2-3; no clear D. Germline values: CDR1 SGHNT, CDR2 YYREEE (reference sequence). V lost 2 bases, J lost 0 bases, and 1 base lay in between. The CDR3 runs to 12 residues. As DNA, the CDR3 is TGTGCCAGCAGCTTTAGCACAGATACGCAGTATTTT. Translating it yields CASSFSTDTQYF. Filled out from reference TRBV5-4 and TRBJ2-3, the complete variable domain reads ETGVTQSPTHLIKTRGQQVTLRCSSQSGHNTVSWYQQALGQGPQFIFQYYREEENGRGNFPPRFSGLQFPNYSSELNVNALELDDSALYLCASSFSTDTQYFGPGTRLTVL.

The chain carries TRBV7-2 and TRBJ2-1; 15 bases are shared with TRBD2. The J segment lost 6 bases and the V segment lost 1 base, leaving 1 base of the junction unmatched. Germline V gene data show CDR1 as SGHTA and CDR2 as FQGNSA. CDR3 length: 16 amino acids. The DNA of the CDR3 is TGTGCCAGCAGCTTAGGGACTAGCGGGAGGGGCAATGAGCAGTTCTTC. Amino acids: CASSLGTSGRGNEQFF.

CDR3 loop: CASSLNPGPSDRGYTF. CDR3 nucleotides: TGTGCCAGCAGCCTTAATCCGGGGCCAAGTGATCGCGGCTACACCTTC. The V gene is TRBV16, the J gene TRBJ1-2; D is possibly TRBD1 (5 bases). Germline assignment: CDR1 KGHSY and CDR2 FQNENV. The CDR3 has 16 residues. Trimming took off 4 bases at V and 8 bases at J, with 23 bases between the two ends.

Details on this clone: The sample carries other DNA sequences with the same CDR3. V and J are TRBV9 and TRBJ2-7, with D hard to call. The CDR3 has 14 amino acids. The germline V and J ends were trimmed by 0 bases and 2 bases, with 9 bases remaining between them. Germline loops: CDR1 SGDLS, CDR2 YYNGEE. The CDR3 reads CASSVADGPYEQYF. CDR3 DNA sequence: TGTGCCAGCAGCGTAGCTGACGGACCCTACGAGCAGTACTTC.

The chain combines TRBV27 with TRBJ1-4; D is uncertain. The V gene's germline CDR1 is MNHEY and CDR2 SMNVEV (reference sequence). The V and J ends lost 2 bases and 7 bases respectively, with 11 bases between them. This CDR3 spans 14 amino acids. CDR3 protein: CASSLRVIGEKLFF. The CDR3 DNA reads as TGTGCCAGCAGTTTAAGGGTGATAGGTGAAAAACTGTTTTTT. The full variable domain, completed using reference TRBV27 and TRBJ1-4, is EAQVTQNPRYLITVTGKKLTVTCSQNMNHEYMSWYRQDPGLGLRQIYYSMNVEVTDKGDVPEGYKVSRKEKRNFPLILESPSPNQTSLYFCASSLRVIGEKLFFGSGTQLSVL.

The chain links TRBV28 to TRBJ2-6; 10 nucleotides agree with TRBD1. CDR1 is MDHEN and CDR2 is SYDVKM in the germline V gene. The V gene end was trimmed by 4 bases and the J gene end by 2 bases; junction bases not matched to a gene: 14. This CDR3 spans 20 amino acids. CDR3 DNA: TGTGCCAGCAGTTCTCCACTCCTAACGACAGGGGGCGCTGGGGCCAACGTCCTGACTTTC. Protein sequence: CASSSPLLTTGGAGANVLTF.

V usage is TRBV7-2 and J usage is TRBJ2-5, with D perhaps TRBD2 (6 bases). V lost 5 bases and J 2 bases, leaving 15 bases between the germline ends. The CDR3 extends over 15 amino acids. Per germline, CDR1 SGHTA and CDR2 FQGNSA. CDR3 sequence (DNA): TGTGCCAGCAGCCCCGCGGGGACTCGGCAAGAGACCCAGTACTTC. Protein: CASSPAGTRQETQYF.

V is TRBV9 and J is TRBJ1-1, with no clear D. The CDR3 contains 15 residues. Germline V gives CDR1 SGDLS, CDR2 YYNGEE. The V gene lost 2 bases and the J gene lost 1 base, with 12 bases spanning the gap. CDR3 loop: CASSVQSHPNTEAFF. The CDR3 DNA reads as TGTGCCAGCAGCGTCCAAAGCCACCCGAACACTGAAGCTTTCTTT.

The chain links TRBV9 to TRBJ1-5; TRBD1 might be the D (5 bases). Trimming removed 3 bases at V and 9 bases at J, with 19 bases between. Germline lookup yields CDR1 SGDLS and CDR2 YYNGEE. The CDR3 spans 15 residues. DNA for the CDR3: TGTGCCAGCAGCGCCAGACCGGGACCAGATGGGCCCCAGCATTTT. Translation: CASSARPGPDGPQHF.

The V gene is TRBV19, the J gene TRBJ1-2; no clear D. The CDR3 consists of 14 residues. Germline-derived CDR1 and CDR2 are LNHDA and SQIVND (reference sequence). The V and J ends lost 3 bases and 4 bases respectively, with 12 bases between them. Here the CDR3 DNA reads TGTGCCAGTAGTATTAGTGCGGGGAGCTATGGCTACACCTTC. It specifies CASSISAGSYGYTF.

This clone was seen only once. CDR3 sequence: CASSQSSNEQFF. CDR3 in DNA: TGTGCCAGCAGCCAATCATCCAATGAGCAGTTCTTC. The rearrangement links TRBV16 to TRBJ2-1; no clear D gene. This CDR3 contains 12 residues. The V end lost 0 bases, the J end lost 6 bases, and 3 bases lay between the germline ends. The V gene's germline CDR1 is KGHSY and CDR2 FQNENV. Filled out from reference TRBV16 and TRBJ2-1, the complete variable domain reads GEEVAQTPKHLVRGEGQKAKLYCAPIKGHSYVFWYQQVLKNEFKFLISFQNENVFDETGMPKERFSAKCLPNSPCSLEIQATKLEDSAVYFCASSQSSNEQFFGPGTRLTVL.